Sequencing of this T cell receptor (beta chain) was carried out in a study of blood T cell repertoires in COVID-19. Across the whole study: Sites in the United States, Italy and Spain provided acute and convalescent COVID-19 samples.

In germline, CDR1 is MDHEN, CDR2 SYDVKM. The CDR3 length is 15 residues. V was pared by 7 bases and J by 7 bases, with 10 bases of the junction left unmatched. Measured with immunoSEQ multiplex PCR; TCRdb has only the in-frame clones, and not every one. The table records fewer than 50,000 clones, about four fifths of them present only once. This clone has more than one count but fewer than ten. The TCR originated in a man in his forties with active or convalescent COVID-19. The sample was peripheral blood. The chain joins TRBV28 to TRBJ1-4, with TRBD1 matching 9 bases. The CDR3 region is CASTTLGTGSEKLFF. CDR3 sequence (DNA): TGTGCCAGCACAACCCTGGGGACAGGGAGTGAAAAACTGTTTTTT.